A selection of T cell receptor beta chains follows, all from one sample in a study of siplizumab effects on memory and regulatory T cells. Data came from immunoSEQ multiplex PCR; TCRdb stores just in-frame clones and leaves some out. The table records 75,000 to 100,000 clones, around 94% of them present only once. Sequencing used non-Treg CD4+ T cells sorted from blood. These TCRs come from a human donor in good health. The CDR3 runs from the conserved cysteine through the conserved F or W. The order of the fields is clone size, D gene, J gene, V gene, CDR3 length, CDR3 protein, CDR3 DNA. The D gene is left open where the match is weak. Size is stated for part of the rows, as once, few or many counts, or as a class when the clone is expanded.

size: .
D: TRBD1
J: TRBJ2-1
V: TRBV19
length: 15
CDR3: CASSILQGAGNEQFF
DNA: TGTGCCAGTAGTATACTTCAGGGGGCGGGAAATGAGCAGTTCTTC

size: .
D: .
J: TRBJ1-4
V: TRBV5-1
length: 15
CDR3: CASSLSGRGQEKLFF
DNA: TGCGCCAGCAGCTTATCGGGCCGAGGGCAGGAAAAACTGTTTTTT

size: .
D: TRBD2
J: TRBJ2-7
V: TRBV5-4
length: 14
CDR3: CASSLTSGNYEQYF
DNA: TGTGCCAGCAGCCTTACCAGCGGGAACTACGAGCAGTACTTC

size: .
D: .
J: TRBJ2-2
V: TRBV25-1
length: 15
CDR3: CASSETRANTGELFF
DNA: TGTGCCAGCAGTGAAACCAGAGCAAACACCGGGGAGCTGTTTTTT

size: once
D: .
J: TRBJ2-5
V: TRBV5-4
length: 12
CDR3: CASSEGRETQYF
DNA: TGTGCCAGCAGCGAGGGTCGGGAGACCCAGTACTTC

size: .
D: TRBD1
J: TRBJ1-5
V: TRBV28
length: 14
CDR3: CASTPGGRNQPQHF
DNA: TGTGCCAGCACCCCAGGGGGGAGGAATCAGCCCCAGCATTTT

size: .
D: TRBD1
J: TRBJ1-1
V: TRBV5-1
length: 14
CDR3: CASSFQGVNTEAFF
DNA: TGCGCCAGCAGTTTTCAGGGGGTGAACACTGAAGCTTTCTTT

size: .
D: .
J: TRBJ1-1
V: TRBV18
length: 13
CDR3: CASSPDQNTEAFF
DNA: TGTGCCAGCTCACCAGACCAAAACACTGAAGCTTTCTTT

size: .
D: TRBD2
J: TRBJ2-5
V: TRBV5-4
length: 16
CDR3: CASSTAGTTQGETQYF
DNA: TGTGCCAGCAGCACCGCCGGGACTACTCAAGGGGAGACCCAGTACTTC

size: .
D: TRBD1
J: TRBJ2-7
V: TRBV19
length: 14
CDR3: CASSSRDRSYEQYF
DNA: TGTGCCAGTAGTTCCCGGGACAGATCCTACGAGCAGTACTTC

size: .
D: .
J: TRBJ2-7
V: TRBV27
length: 18
CDR3: CASSLTGTPLPSSYEQYF
DNA: TGTGCCAGCAGTTTAACTGGGACCCCCCTCCCGAGCTCCTACGAGCAGTACTTC